These 4 T cell receptor beta chains share one sample of origin, sequenced in a study of CD4 T cells in relation to SARS-CoV-2 and coronaviruses. CD4+ T cells from unexposed donors were obtained before the COVID-19 pandemic (2011-2018). Isolation of CD4+ T cells took place after about 9 days in culture. Their recognized antigens are unknown. Clones were sequenced by immunoSEQ multiplex PCR, and TCRdb holds only the in-frame ones, with some missing. Altogether some 22,000 clones are present, about four fifths being singletons, with the ten largest covering around an eighth. The sample was CD4+ T cells from PBMCs, cultured in vitro. These receptors all stem from a human donor in good health.

The rearrangement links TRBV9 to TRBJ1-2, with D maybe TRBD1 (6 bases). The germline V and J ends were trimmed by 3 bases and 1 base, with 16 bases remaining between them. This CDR3 contains 16 residues. Germline lookup yields CDR1 SGDLS and CDR2 YYNGEE. The CDR3 reads CASSEGGHPYNYGYTF. For the CDR3, the DNA is TGTGCCAGCAGCGAGGGGGGACATCCCTATAACTATGGCTACACCTTC.

The rearrangement links TRBV28 to TRBJ1-2; 8 bases align to TRBD1. Looked up from germline, CDR1 is MDHEN and CDR2 is SYDVKM. The V segment lost 3 bases and the J segment 7 bases; nucleotides outside the gene matches: 7. The CDR3 runs to 14 residues. CDR3 residues: CASSFQGASSGYTF. The CDR3 DNA reads as TGTGCCAGCAGTTTCCAGGGGGCGTCGAGTGGCTACACCTTC.

This clone was seen more than once but under ten times. This chain joins TRBV7-9 and TRBJ1-5; D uncertain. Trimming took 1 base from V and 5 from J, leaving 6 bases between them. Germline V gene lookup returns CDR1 SEHNR and CDR2 FQNEAQ (reference sequence). This CDR3 has 13 residues. CDR3: CASSLGRDQPQHF. CDR3 bases: TGTGCCAGCAGCTTAGGCCGGGATCAGCCCCAGCATTTT.

This clone has only a few counts. This chain uses TRBV6-5 with TRBJ2-1; TRBD2 agrees at 9 bases. Per the germline V gene, CDR1 is MNHEY and CDR2 is SVGAGI. V shed 4 bases and J 6 bases; nucleotides not matched to a gene: 4. The CDR3 extends over 14 amino acids. CDR3 loop: CASSLGLAGNEQFF. The CDR3 bases are TGTGCCAGCAGTTTGGGACTAGCCGGCAATGAGCAGTTCTTC.